The T cell receptor (beta chain) described here comes from a study of PD-L1 blockade in urothelial cancer. TCRdb's copy holds only in-frame clones and misses some; the assay was immunoSEQ multiplex PCR. The sample lists some 100,000 clones; about 91% were seen once. Germline V gives CDR1 MNHNS, CDR2 SASEGT. V was pared by 0 bases and J by 4 bases, with 1 base of the junction left unmatched. This CDR3 is built from 14 residues. The J gene is TRBJ2-7, the V gene TRBV6-1; 9 bases fit TRBD1. Sequenced here: PBMCs, sampled around atezolizumab (anti-PD-L1) treatment. The receptor was isolated from a woman of 80 years or more with urothelial cancer. The CDR3 region has the DNA TGTGCCAGCAGTGAAGCGGGGACAGGGTACGAGCAGTACTTC. This gives the protein CASSEAGTGYEQYF.